The rows below give T cell receptor beta chains drawn from one sample of a study of blood T cells in healthy people across ages. Each CDR3 protein is one row after TCRdb ran MiXCR on the 5' RACE reads. The sample holds some 760,000 distinct CDR3 sequences; 25% are singletons and the top ten take approximately 4%. These data are also associated with another study on T cells of mothers and their children.

Specimen: blood. The receptors come from a boy aged 5-17 years in good health. The conserved cysteine and the conserved F or W are not part of the CDR3 here.

cdr3_length v_call cdr3_aa
13 TRBV12-3/TRBV12-4 ASSLGLGQDHEQY
9 TRBV28 ASSQDREQY
11 TRBV12-3/TRBV12-4 ASKGQGGEKLF
17 TRBV7-3 ASSPSVFERERLQETQY
9 TRBV12-3/TRBV12-4 ASAGSNEQF
11 TRBV7-7 ASSLVADSEAF
13 TRBV5-1 ASSLVVREGHEQF
10 TRBV6-5 ASNKQGVGYT
11 TRBV20-1 SARGLAGYEQY
11 TRBV28 ASRLGLADEQF
14 TRBV28 ASSPRGTGIHVTQY
12 TRBV5-4 ASIHRVIQETQY
14 TRBV4-2 ASSQDLQGSNEKLF
13 TRBV24-1 ATTQGGQGYNEQF
14 TRBV24-1 ATSDSRIGFGTEAF
12 TRBV19 ASSIGRGGEKLF
16 TRBV6-2/TRBV6-3 ASSYSNPGQGSYNEQF
10 TRBV5-1 ASSNREGGYT
11 TRBV29-1 SVEIDRGYEQY
13 TRBV27 ASTGLAGGKNIQY
13 TRBV4-1 ASSQEWDTYNEQF
12 TRBV20-1 SAGAGTVSYEQY
13 TRBV6-5 ASNRQGRSNTEAF
12 TRBV20-1 SAPAPQTLYEQY
11 TRBV20-1 GAGGWVNQPQH
14 TRBV11-2 ASSLVGSGGLETQY
13 TRBV12-3/TRBV12-4 ASSSLDSGANVLT
15 TRBV28 ASSLTFQDRGLYGYT
11 TRBV20-1 SARTGTYTEAF
16 TRBV7-2 ASSFSGRAFEYYNEQF
15 TRBV7-2 ASSRSGGLASSYEQY
14 TRBV3-1 ASSQDQGGAVETQY
10 TRBV29-1 SVELAGGWEF
13 TRBV7-9 ASSRKETSTDTQY
13 TRBV7-2 ASSPTFQGVSPLH
12 TRBV28 ASIFGPGQETQY
16 TRBV6-5 ASSYGRVGGSSYNEQF
13 TRBV4-1 ASSLQGTANTEAF
11 TRBV10-3 AISESASYEQY
15 TRBV4-3 ASTSGRGLLTKNIQY
13 TRBV28 ASSYPLAGRSEQF
11 TRBV29-1 SVLSGRAGEQF